Listed below are T cell receptor beta chains from one sample, sequenced in a study of blood T cell repertoires in COVID-19. Using immunoSEQ multiplex PCR, the repertoire was profiled, and TCRdb retains in-frame clones only, with some absent. The sample holds about 50,000 clones, nearly 85% seen once. The specimen sequenced was peripheral blood. These receptors were collected from a man between 35 and 55 years old with acute or convalescent COVID-19. Both conserved end residues are trimmed from each CDR3. The order of the fields is CDR3 length, V gene, clone size, CDR3 protein. Size tells how often a clone was seen (once, few, many) or the class of an expanded clone, and some rows leave it out.

length: 10; V: TRBV10-3; size: few; CDR3: AISAGDGELF
length: 11; V: TRBV2; size: -; CDR3: ASTSGQNTEAF
length: 12; V: TRBV18; size: -; CDR3: ASSRGQGRGEAF
length: 11; V: TRBV7-9; size: -; CDR3: ASSLVTEIEAF
length: 13; V: TRBV5-1; size: -; CDR3: ASSLRVLNTGELF
length: 14; V: TRBV21-1; size: -; CDR3: ASSTRVDRAPSPQH
length: 12; V: TRBV2; size: -; CDR3: ASRRTSNYSPLH
length: 15; V: TRBV2; size: -; CDR3: ASRGTVGLRTNEKLF
length: 14; V: TRBV4-1; size: -; CDR3: ASSQDRGVRNEKLF
length: 13; V: TRBV23-1; size: once; CDR3: ASKEGRQGEYEQY
length: 14; V: TRBV7-8; size: once; CDR3: ASSSSTGGEDSPLH
length: 12; V: TRBV2; size: -; CDR3: ASGRQGGSYEQY
length: 12; V: TRBV6-5; size: -; CDR3: ASRRGLTPDTQY
length: 14; V: TRBV5-1; size: -; CDR3: ASSLWGTGGNEKLF
length: 11; V: TRBV6-5; size: -; CDR3: ASSRGGVDTQY
length: 11; V: TRBV12-3/TRBV12-4; size: -; CDR3: ASSQGLGETQY
length: 13; V: TRBV30; size: -; CDR3: AWRRTGAAGNTIY
length: 12; V: TRBV28; size: -; CDR3: ASSSGEGNQPQH
length: 13; V: TRBV9; size: -; CDR3: ASSETGTGNSPLH
length: 11; V: TRBV5-6; size: -; CDR3: ASSLLSSYEQY
length: 12; V: TRBV2; size: -; CDR3: ASSEGGGIQPQH
length: 11; V: TRBV13; size: -; CDR3: ASSLRGGGAQY
length: 13; V: TRBV18; size: -; CDR3: ASSKTGAPNQPQH
length: 13; V: TRBV6-5; size: -; CDR3: ASGPQGVPNEKLF
length: 10; V: TRBV28; size: -; CDR3: ASSSGRGEQY
length: 13; V: TRBV29-1; size: -; CDR3: SVVNSGQMNTEAF
length: 14; V: TRBV30; size: -; CDR3: AWSVLDSGNTGELF
length: 11; V: TRBV18; size: -; CDR3: ASSPQGEDGYT
length: 10; V: TRBV7-9; size: -; CDR3: ASTMKRGEQF
length: 15; V: TRBV19; size: -; CDR3: ASRSPLAGPNTGELF
length: 15; V: TRBV19; size: -; CDR3: ASTLGLPRGLSGELF
length: 14; V: TRBV5-1; size: -; CDR3: ASSRTRLAATDTQY
length: 15; V: TRBV21-1; size: few; CDR3: ASSKGPGQGGDQPQH
length: 11; V: TRBV2; size: -; CDR3: ASRDRVNSPLH
length: 15; V: TRBV6-1; size: -; CDR3: ASSDLLAGGYYGELF
length: 14; V: TRBV30; size: -; CDR3: AWSAPGDRRNYGYT
length: 12; V: TRBV13; size: -; CDR3: ASSLRSGLNEQF
length: 12; V: TRBV2; size: -; CDR3: ASSKDRGKETQY
length: 11; V: TRBV10-2; size: -; CDR3: ASTLSGTDTQY
length: 11; V: TRBV5-1; size: -; CDR3: ASSGREGETQY
length: 12; V: TRBV27; size: once; CDR3: ASSLQGTQETQY
length: 12; V: TRBV2; size: once; CDR3: ASRLDRGNSPLH
length: 11; V: TRBV5-6; size: -; CDR3: ASSDTGAPEQY
length: 11; V: TRBV5-1; size: -; CDR3: ASSLEGQYEQY
length: 13; V: TRBV7-6; size: -; CDR3: ASITSSGGVGEAF
length: 11; V: TRBV19; size: few; CDR3: ASSWRVGTEAF
length: 14; V: TRBV5-1; size: -; CDR3: ASSPEMTGLNTEAF
length: 12; V: TRBV2; size: -; CDR3: ASSVRIPTDTQY
length: 13; V: TRBV15; size: -; CDR3: ATSADRGLNSPLH
length: 14; V: TRBV5-1; size: -; CDR3: ASSLGDTNGGNTIY
length: 11; V: TRBV24-1; size: -; CDR3: ATSDSVVLEQF
length: 12; V: TRBV19; size: -; CDR3: ASSWDSSNQPQH
length: 12; V: TRBV5-1; size: -; CDR3: ASSLDQGAGGYT
length: 12; V: TRBV18; size: few; CDR3: ASSITGDTGELF
length: 12; V: TRBV7-2; size: -; CDR3: ASSLSGSKNEQF
length: 12; V: TRBV10-1; size: few; CDR3: ASSEDRVNTEAF
length: 12; V: TRBV5-1; size: -; CDR3: ASTLWTGSNEQY
length: 11; V: TRBV19; size: few; CDR3: ASTSTGGTEAF
length: 11; V: TRBV6-5; size: -; CDR3: ASNPRGAQPLH